The clone carrying this T cell receptor (beta chain) was found a few times. Trimming took off 4 bases at V and 1 base at J, with 9 bases between the two ends. Per the germline V gene, CDR1 is LNHDA and CDR2 is SQIVND (reference sequence). This CDR3 comprises 14 residues. Some clones are missing from TCRdb's copy, which holds only in-frame ones; the method was immunoSEQ multiplex PCR. There are under 250,000 clones in the sample; roughly 85% occur only once, and 11% lies in the top ten. The sample originates from a study of blood T cell repertoires in COVID-19. This chain joins TRBV19 and TRBJ2-3, with TRBD1 as a possible D gene (6 bases). Sequencing used PBMCs or T cells enriched from blood (not recorded which). The origin of this receptor is a man aged 25-45 years who had recovered from COVID-19. The chain's CDR3 is CASSTGVGTDTQYF. Written as DNA, the CDR3 is TGTGCCAGTAGTACAGGGGTTGGCACAGATACGCAGTATTTT.